Presented here are 31 T cell receptor beta chains from one specimen sequenced in a study of cytomegalovirus exposure and HLA in healthy donors. PCR was performed using 60 Vbeta and 13 Jbeta primers. Repertoires were generated with immunoSEQ multiplex PCR, while TCRdb's copy carries only in-frame clones and drops some. The repertoire holds 100,000 to 150,000 clones, about 79% seen once, with 2.5% to 3.5% in the top ten. The specimen sequenced was PBMCs. The receptors originated from a woman between 50 and 59 years old in good health and CMV-seronegative.

This chain links TRBV7-9 with TRBJ2-7, with 8 bases identical to TRBD1. This CDR3 comprises 15 residues. V shed 3 bases and J 4 bases; nucleotides not matched to a gene: 8. Germline values: CDR1 SEHNR, CDR2 FQNEAQ (reference sequence). Here the CDR3 reads CASSFVGTGGYEQYF. CDR3 DNA sequence: TGTGCCAGCAGCTTTGTAGGGACAGGAGGATACGAGCAGTACTTC.

The chain couples TRBV7-8 to TRBJ2-1, with D possibly being TRBD1 (5 bases). Trimming pared 3 bases from V and 2 bases from J, leaving 8 bases between. Germline values: CDR1 SGHVS, CDR2 FQNEAQ. The CDR3 consists of 14 residues. CDR3 amino acids: CASSFAGTYNEQFF. The DNA for the CDR3 is TGTGCCAGCAGCTTTGCAGGGACCTACAATGAGCAGTTCTTC.

The chain couples TRBV6-6 to TRBJ2-5; 7 nucleotides agree with TRBD2. From germline, CDR1 is MNHNY and CDR2 SVGAGI (reference sequence). V shed 4 bases, J shed 6 bases, and the junction held 14 bases outside the gene matches. The CDR3 totals 16 residues. For the CDR3, the DNA is TGTGCCAGCAGTTCGTATGGTCCGGGAGGAGCCAAGACCCAGTACTTC. Translation: CASSSYGPGGAKTQYF.

A single count supports this clone. The rearrangement uses TRBV6-1 and TRBJ1-5; a weak D match, TRBD1 (5 bases). V was shortened by 6 bases and J by 3 bases, with 15 bases between the two germline ends. This CDR3 has 15 residues. CDR1 is MNHNS and CDR2 is SASEGT in the germline V gene. The CDR3 is CASSPTSGSNQPQHF. CDR3 nucleotide sequence: TGTGCCAGCAGCCCCACGTCAGGGTCCAATCAGCCCCAGCATTTT.

Concerning this clone itself: At one end, the junction sequence differs from germline, possibly due to a read error. This sequence joins TRBV7-9 and TRBJ1-2; D unclear. CDR1 and CDR2 (germline): SEHNR, FQNEAQ (reference sequence). This CDR3 is 12 amino acids long. In nucleotides, the CDR3 is TGTTCCAGCAGCGGGAGTAACTATGGCTACACCTTC. Protein product: CSSSGSNYGYTF.

The J gene is TRBJ1-6, the V gene TRBV25-1, with a weak D call TRBD1 (6 bases). V dropped 7 bases and J dropped 8 bases, with 18 bases sitting between them. There are 15 residues in the CDR3. The V gene's germline CDR1 is MGHDK and CDR2 SYGVNS. This CDR3 reads CASTITGFGDSPLHF. The CDR3 nucleotides are TGTGCCAGCACCATAACAGGGTTTGGGGATTCACCCCTCCACTTT.

The CDR3 bases are TGTGCCAGCAGTTTAGCGGGAGTATCCTACAATGAGCAGTTCTTC. Its protein is CASSLAGVSYNEQFF. The chain couples TRBV27 to TRBJ2-1; 7 positions match TRBD2. Germline CDR1 and CDR2: MNHEY and SMNVEV (reference sequence). The CDR3 runs 15 residues. V was clipped by 2 bases and J by 1 base; unmatched bases: 2.

This clone was counted between two and nine times. The rearrangement uses TRBV19 and TRBJ2-7, with D perhaps matching TRBD1 (6 bases). This CDR3 region has 14 residues. Germline loops: CDR1 LNHDA, CDR2 SQIVND (reference sequence). V shed 2 bases and J shed 3 bases, with 11 bases lying between them. The CDR3 DNA sequence: TGTGCCAGTAGTATATCCGGACAGCGCTACGAGCAGTACTTC. Translation gives CASSISGQRYEQYF.

The sample holds a few counts of this clone. V usage is TRBV11-2 and J usage is TRBJ2-5; 8 positions match TRBD1. The J call may be faulty, since TRBJ2-7 better matches the DNA end. Germline V CDR1 and CDR2: SGHAT, FQNNGV. The CDR3 is 13 residues long. The CDR3 sequence is CASRSTGAYEQYF. The CDR3 DNA follows: TGTGCCAGCAGATCGACAGGGGCCTACGAGCAGTACTTC.

J is TRBJ2-3 and V is TRBV7-2, with 10 nucleotides matching TRBD2. The length of the CDR3 is 16 residues. The J segment lost 1 base and the V segment lost 5 bases, leaving 6 bases of the junction unmatched. In germline, CDR1 is SGHTA, CDR2 FQGNSA. CDR3 loop: CASSQKREGGTDTQYF. The DNA for the CDR3 is TGTGCCAGCAGCCAAAAGCGGGAGGGGGGCACAGATACGCAGTATTTT. Combining the CDR3 with reference TRBV7-2 and TRBJ2-3 gives the whole variable domain GAGVSQSPSNKVTEKGKDVELRCDPISGHTALYWYRQSLGQGLEFLIYFQGNSAPDKSGLPSDRFSAERTGGSVSTLTIQRTQQEDSAVYLCASSQKREGGTDTQYFGPGTRLTVL.

In the case of this clone: At one of its ends the junction is not consistent with the germline gene, which may arise from a read error. This chain connects TRBV7-7 to TRBJ2-5; 14 bases map to TRBD2. Germline V gene lookup returns CDR1 SSHAT and CDR2 FNYEAQ (reference sequence). The CDR3 has 16 amino acids. In nucleotides, the CDR3 is TGTGCTAGCAGCACAGGACTAGCGGGAGGACAAGAGACCCAGTACTTC. Translation: CASSTGLAGGQETQYF.

The rearrangement joins TRBV20-1 to TRBJ2-3; no clear D gene. This CDR3 has 11 residues. CDR1 and CDR2 (germline): DFQATT, SNEGSKA (reference sequence). The germline V and J ends were trimmed by 3 bases and 6 bases, with 7 bases remaining between them. In DNA form, the CDR3 reads TGCAGTGCTAGTCGCGTGGATACGCAGTATTTT. Residues: CSASRVDTQYF.

J is TRBJ2-7 and V is TRBV5-4; 7 bases match TRBD2. The V and J ends lost 4 bases and 0 bases, in that order; junction bases with no gene match: 10. CDR3 size: 16 residues. Germline-derived CDR1 and CDR2 are SGHNT and YYREEE (reference sequence). DNA for the CDR3: TGTGCCAGCAGCCCGGGACCGGGGGGAGCCTCCTACGAGCAGTACTTC. It translates to CASSPGPGGASYEQYF. Combining the CDR3 with reference TRBV5-4 and TRBJ2-7 gives the whole variable domain ETGVTQSPTHLIKTRGQQVTLRCSSQSGHNTVSWYQQALGQGPQFIFQYYREEENGRGNFPPRFSGLQFPNYSSELNVNALELDDSALYLCASSPGPGGASYEQYFGPGTRLTVT.

This chain joins TRBV7-3 and TRBJ2-3; 7 bases map to TRBD2. CDR3 size: 17 residues. Germline loops: CDR1 SGHTA, CDR2 FQGTGA. J was trimmed by 4 bases and V by 0 bases; bases with no gene match: 10. This CDR3 is CASSLTTGGVSADTQYF. The CDR3 DNA follows: TGTGCCAGCAGCTTAACTACGGGGGGAGTTAGTGCAGATACGCAGTATTTT.

The genes are TRBV23-1 and TRBJ2-1; TRBD2 matches at 11 bases. TRBV23-1 is identified as an open reading frame with a role that is uncertain. J lost 13 bases, V lost 6 bases, and 26 bases had no gene match. The CDR3 has 19 residues. CDR3 in amino acids: CASRPKRKSRKTSGKTQFF. CDR3 DNA: TGCGCCAGCAGACCGAAGAGGAAAAGCAGAAAGACTAGCGGGAAAACTCAGTTCTTC.

This rearrangement joins TRBV9 to TRBJ2-3; possibly TRBD2 for D (6 bases). CDR1 and CDR2 (germline): SGDLS, YYNGEE. This CDR3 spans 15 amino acids. The V and J ends lost 0 bases and 6 bases respectively, with 14 bases between them. The CDR3 reads CASSVDPRDSDTQYF. The DNA for the CDR3 is TGTGCCAGCAGCGTAGACCCCCGGGACTCCGATACGCAGTATTTT. The whole variable domain, filled in from reference TRBV9 and TRBJ2-3, reads DSGVTQTPKHLITATGQRVTLRCSPRSGDLSVYWYQQSLDQGLQFLIQYYNGEERAKGNILERFSAQQFPDLHSELNLSSLELGDSALYFCASSVDPRDSDTQYFGPGTRLTVL.

This clone was detected only a few times. This rearrangement joins TRBV6-1 to TRBJ2-2; 10 nucleotides line up with TRBD2. Germline CDR1 and CDR2: MNHNS and SASEGT. The length of the CDR3 is 16 residues. J lost 1 base, V lost 3 bases, and 2 bases had no gene match. In DNA, the CDR3 is TGTGCCAGCAGTGAGGGACTAGCGAGGAACACCGGGGAGCTGTTTTTT. Protein: CASSEGLARNTGELFF.

The V call is TRBV28, the J call TRBJ2-3; D remains ambiguous. The CDR3 runs to 14 residues. V lost 3 bases and J lost 2, with 9 bases in between. Germline V gene data show CDR1 as MDHEN and CDR2 as SYDVKM. CDR3 coding DNA: TGTGCCAGCAGTTTTAATAGTCTCACAGATACGCAGTATTTT. This encodes CASSFNSLTDTQYF.

This clone was seen only a few times. J is TRBJ2-3 and V is TRBV6-5; perhaps TRBD2 as D (6 bases). This CDR3 is 16 amino acids long. CDR1 is MNHEY, CDR2 SVGAGI, per germline. The V end was cut by 2 bases, the J end by 0 bases, with 12 bases between. CDR3 nucleotide sequence: TGTGCCAGCAGTTACGGTTGGGGGACTAGCACAGATACGCAGTATTTT. It is translated as CASSYGWGTSTDTQYF.

Note on this clone: The germline gene is not matched at one end of the junction; a read error may be the cause. This chain joins TRBV28 and TRBJ2-7; 7 positions agree with TRBD2. CDR1 and CDR2 (germline): MDHEN, SYDVKM. The CDR3 consists of 12 residues. The CDR3 reads CASSLGPGGSIF. CDR3 coding DNA: TGTGCCAGCAGTTTAGGGCCTGGCGGGAGTATTTTC. Filled out from reference TRBV28 and TRBJ2-7, the complete variable domain reads DVKVTQSSRYLVKRTGEKVFLECVQDMDHENMFWYRQDPGLGLRLIYFSYDVKMKEKGDIPEGYSVSREKKERFSLILESASTNQTSMYLCASSLGPGGSIFGPGTRLTVT.

As to this clone: The sample has other DNA sequences that encode this CDR3 too. The CDR3 spells CASSFGLETQYF. The CDR3 DNA is TGTGCCAGCAGTTTTGGGCTAGAGACCCAGTACTTC. This sequence joins TRBV28 and TRBJ2-5; D unresolved. The CDR3 contains 12 residues. Germline assignment: CDR1 MDHEN and CDR2 SYDVKM. The ends were cut back, 3 bases at V and 4 bases at J, with 6 bases in the middle.

The chain has TRBV30 and TRBJ2-3; 7 positions match TRBD2. The V gene end was trimmed by 1 base and the J gene end by 2 bases; junction bases not matched to a gene: 3. CDR1 is GTSNPN and CDR2 is SVGIG in the germline V gene (reference sequence). The CDR3 is made up of 14 amino acids. CDR3 coding DNA: TGTGCCTGGAGTGGGGGGACTAACACAGATACGCAGTATTTT. Its translation: CAWSGGTNTDTQYF.

The chain employs TRBV18 and TRBJ2-3; weak D call: TRBD2 (6 bases). The CDR3 has 15 amino acids. V dropped 3 bases and J dropped 4 bases, with 14 bases sitting between them. Looked up from germline, CDR1 is KGHSH and CDR2 is LQKENI. CDR3 loop: CASSPQAGRADTQYF. As DNA, the CDR3 is TGTGCCAGCTCACCTCAAGCGGGTAGGGCAGATACGCAGTATTTT.

A note on this clone: The same CDR3 arises from other DNA sequences in this sample as well. V is TRBV28 and J is TRBJ1-4; the D gene is possibly TRBD1 (6 bases). Trimming removed 5 bases from V and 8 bases from J, with 12 bases in between. This CDR3 spans 13 amino acids. Germline loops: CDR1 MDHEN, CDR2 SYDVKM. CDR3 sequence (DNA): TGTGCCAGCAGTCTACAGGGAAGCGAAAAACTGTTTTTT. The encoded protein is CASSLQGSEKLFF.

This rearrangement joins TRBV6-5 to TRBJ2-7, with a tentative D call TRBD2 (6 bases). Between the trimmed V and J ends, which lost 2 bases and 5 bases, there was a span of 10 bases. CDR3 size: 13 residues. Germline CDR1 MNHEY, CDR2 SVGAGI. CDR3 residues: CASSYGGTNEQYF. CDR3 sequence (DNA): TGTGCCAGCAGTTACGGGGGGACCAACGAGCAGTACTTC.

The J gene is TRBJ1-1, the V gene TRBV30, with 9 bases identical to TRBD1. The V and J ends lost 8 bases and 1 base, in that order; junction bases with no gene match: 2. Per the germline V gene, CDR1 is GTSNPN and CDR2 is SVGIG (reference sequence). The CDR3 extends over 12 amino acids. The CDR3 protein is CAGQGTNTEAFF. Written as DNA, the CDR3 is TGTGCCGGACAGGGGACGAACACTGAAGCTTTCTTT.

The chain is built from TRBV27 and TRBJ2-1; 8 bases match TRBD2. Germline V gene data show CDR1 as MNHEY and CDR2 as SMNVEV (reference sequence). The CDR3 has 13 amino acids. Trimming removed 6 bases from V and 13 bases from J; junction bases left unmatched: 11. DNA for the CDR3: TGTGCCAGCAGACCTCCGGGACTAGAAGTTCAGTTCTTC. This codes for CASRPPGLEVQFF.

This sequence joins TRBV7-9 and TRBJ2-1; TRBD2 matches at 7 bases. V gave up 4 bases and J gave up 8 bases; unmatched junction bases: 8. The germline V gene encodes CDR1 SEHNR and CDR2 FQNEAQ (reference sequence). The CDR3 spans 14 residues. Here the CDR3 reads CASSWAGAGDEQFF. The CDR3 DNA follows: TGTGCCAGCAGCTGGGCGGGAGCTGGAGATGAGCAGTTCTTC.

CDR3 loop: CASSPSTGADTEAFF. The DNA of the CDR3 is TGTGCCAGCTCTCCTTCGACAGGGGCGGACACTGAAGCTTTCTTT. V gene TRBV18 combines with J gene TRBJ1-1; 8 bases map to TRBD1. The germline CDR1 and CDR2 sequences are KGHSH and LQKENI. Trimming removed 6 bases from V and 3 bases from J; junction bases left unmatched: 9. The CDR3 has 15 amino acids.

This clone was recorded a few times. J is TRBJ2-3 and V is TRBV7-7, with 9 bases lining up with TRBD1. Germline V CDR1 and CDR2: SSHAT, FNYEAQ (reference sequence). With 3 bases clipped from V and 4 bases from J, the junction kept 5 bases outside the gene matches. The CDR3 runs 15 residues. The CDR3 nucleotides are TGTGCCAGCAGCTTTAGGGACAGGGAATCAGATACGCAGTATTTT. It is translated as CASSFRDRESDTQYF.

The chain has TRBV4-3 and TRBJ2-7; 8 positions match TRBD1. Germline V gene sequence: CDR1 LGHNA, CDR2 YSLEER. V lost 5 bases and J lost 7; bases outside the gene matches: 13. The CDR3 covers 15 residues. CDR3 DNA: TGCGCCAGCAGCTTCGAGTCCAGGGGGCCAAGAGAGCAGTACTTC. Amino acid sequence: CASSFESRGPREQYF.